The 23 T cell receptor beta chains in this list originate from one sample, sequenced in a study of neurological immune-mediated disorders. One entry per CDR3 protein, called by TCRdb with MiXCR from the 5' RACE reads. The data hold about 40,000 distinct CDR3 sequences, with 2.5% observed a single time. The specimen was PBMCs. All receptors come from a man aged 45 to 65 with multiple sclerosis.

This clonotype was seen many times. The chain has TRBV5-1 and TRBJ2-2; no clear D gene. CDR3 length equals 16 residues. The V end lost 0 bases, the J end lost 0 bases, and 9 bases lay between the germline ends. CDR1 is SGHRS, CDR2 YFSETQ, per germline. The CDR3 protein is CASSLGYSPNTGELFF. CDR3 sequence (DNA): TGCGCCAGCAGCTTGGGATACAGCCCGAACACCGGGGAGCTGTTTTTT.

There are many counts of this clonotype. The J gene is TRBJ2-2, the V gene TRBV29-1; 8 nucleotides agree with TRBD2. This CDR3 comprises 17 residues. The V and J ends lost 0 bases and 4 bases, in that order; junction bases with no gene match: 10. Germline V gene lookup returns CDR1 SQVTM and CDR2 ANQGSEA. The DNA for the CDR3 is TGCAGCGTTGAAGAGTCGGGAGGGGGATCGTTCACCGGGGAGCTGTTTTTT. It yields the protein CSVEESGGGSFTGELFF.

This clonotype was counted many times. This chain uses TRBV20-1 with TRBJ2-1; weak D call: TRBD2 (5 bases). V gave up 0 bases and J gave up 9 bases, with 18 bases separating them. Germline loops: CDR1 DFQATT, CDR2 SNEGSKA (reference sequence). The CDR3 runs 15 residues. The CDR3 DNA reads as TGCAGTGCTAGAGATTGGGAGAAGGCGGGTAGTGAGCAGTTCTTC. It yields the protein CSARDWEKAGSEQFF.

The sample holds many counts of this clonotype. A read error is possible here, since a much larger clone lies one base away. The rearrangement links TRBV7-2 to TRBJ2-2; maybe TRBD1 (6 bases). Trimming left V 6 bases short and J 4 bases short, with 12 bases between. Germline V gene sequence: CDR1 SGHTA, CDR2 FQGNSA. CDR3 length: 14 residues. The DNA for the CDR3 is TGTGCCAGCAGACTGGACAGAAGCACCGGGGAGCTGTTTTTT. This gives the protein CASRLDRSTGELFF.

The V call is TRBV11-3, the J call TRBJ1-1; D not resolved. This CDR3 is 15 amino acids long. V was pared by 5 bases and J by 0 bases, with 13 bases between. Germline CDR1 is SGHNT and CDR2 is YENEEA. CDR3 sequence reads: CASSPGNGVNTEAFF. The CDR3 region has the DNA TGTGCCAGCAGCCCGGGGAACGGCGTGAACACTGAAGCTTTCTTT.

This clonotype was detected many times. The gene calls are TRBV20-1 and TRBJ2-7; D gene unclear. The CDR3 spans 12 residues. Trimming cost V 3 bases and J 5 bases, with 11 bases left between them. CDR1 DFQATT and CDR2 SNEGSKA come from the germline V gene (reference sequence). The CDR3, as DNA: TGCAGTGCTAGGTGGGATTCGCACGAGCAGTACTTC. This translates into CSARWDSHEQYF.

This clonotype was counted ten times or more. This sequence joins TRBV10-1 and TRBJ2-5; TRBD2 matches at 9 bases. J was trimmed by 5 bases and V by 1 base; bases with no gene match: 8. Germline CDR1 reads WNHNN; CDR2 reads SYGVQD (reference sequence). The CDR3 covers 16 residues. The CDR3 reads CASSEFYSGGLETQYF. The CDR3 bases are TGCGCCAGCAGTGAGTTCTATAGCGGGGGTCTCGAGACCCAGTACTTC.

This clonotype was seen ten or more times. The chain uses TRBV6-5 and TRBJ1-2, with TRBD1 as a possible D gene (5 bases). Germline V gene sequence: CDR1 MNHEY, CDR2 SVGAGI. The CDR3 length is 14 residues. Trimming left V 4 bases short and J 6 bases short, with 15 bases between. The CDR3 region is CASSSLDSRDGYTF. Here the CDR3 DNA reads TGTGCCAGCAGTTCCTTAGACAGTCGGGATGGCTACACCTTC.

This clonotype was counted ten times or more. The gene calls are TRBV5-1 and TRBJ2-1; TRBD1 matches 9 bases. In germline, CDR1 is SGHRS, CDR2 YFSETQ. V gave up 2 bases and J gave up 4 bases; unmatched junction bases: 4. This CDR3 comprises 15 residues. Written as DNA, the CDR3 is TGCGCCAGCAGCTTACAGGGGGCCCTTTACAATGAGCAGTTCTTC. Its protein product is CASSLQGALYNEQFF.

The sample holds many counts of this clonotype. The chain uses TRBV7-2 and TRBJ1-4; D is perhaps TRBD1 (5 bases). Germline loops: CDR1 SGHTA, CDR2 FQGNSA. CDR3 length equals 14 residues. The germline V and J ends were trimmed by 2 bases and 8 bases, with 12 bases remaining between them. This CDR3 is CASSLSPWGEKLFF. The CDR3 DNA reads as TGTGCCAGCAGCTTAAGTCCCTGGGGGGAAAAACTGTTTTTT.

Many counts were recorded for this clonotype. The chain recombines TRBV5-1 with TRBJ2-5; 9 bases are a match to TRBD1. Germline assignment: CDR1 SGHRS and CDR2 YFSETQ. The CDR3 covers 15 residues. J gave up 2 bases and V 3 bases, and 5 bases lay outside the gene matches. The CDR3 DNA is TGCGCCAGCAGCTCCGGGACAGGGCAACAAGAGACCCAGTACTTC. This sequence encodes CASSSGTGQQETQYF.

The sample holds many counts of this clonotype. The V and J genes are TRBV4-2 and TRBJ1-2, with a weak D call TRBD1 (5 bases). Trimming removed 3 bases from V and 3 bases from J, with 17 bases in between. This CDR3 region has 16 residues. Germline V gene data show CDR1 as LGHNA and CDR2 as YNFKEQ. The CDR3 protein is CASSHPGALTDYGYTF. CDR3 DNA: TGTGCCAGCAGCCACCCCGGGGCCCTGACGGACTATGGCTACACCTTC.

In its sample, this clonotype was seen many times. The chain employs TRBV5-1 and TRBJ2-1; 7 bases fit TRBD1. Germline CDR1 and CDR2: SGHRS and YFSETQ. Trimming cost V 4 bases and J 13 bases; bases outside gene matches: 8. The CDR3 sequence is 12 residues long. CDR3 residues: CASSTDRVGQFF. CDR3 nucleotide sequence: TGCGCCAGCAGCACCGACAGGGTGGGCCAGTTCTTC.

This clonotype has ten or more counts. This rearrangement joins TRBV11-3 to TRBJ1-1; 11 nucleotides align to TRBD1. With V trimmed by 3 bases and J by 5 bases, 2 bases remained unmatched. CDR3 length: 14 residues. Germline CDR1 SGHNT, CDR2 YENEEA. The CDR3 DNA is TGTGCCAGCAGCTTTGGACAGGGGGCGACTGAAGCTTTCTTT. Amino acid sequence: CASSFGQGATEAFF.

This clonotype was seen repeatedly, ten times or more. The genes are TRBV20-1 and TRBJ1-2; no clear D. The CDR3 is 12 residues long. CDR1 is DFQATT, CDR2 SNEGSKA, per germline (reference sequence). The germline V and J ends were trimmed by 1 base and 3 bases, with 6 bases remaining between them. CDR3 sequence reads: CSARVVDYGYTF. The CDR3 DNA reads as TGCAGTGCTAGAGTAGTGGACTATGGCTACACCTTC.

This clonotype has more than one count but fewer than ten. A much larger clone differs from this one at a single base, so this may be a read error. Since no conserved phenylalanine or tryptophan closes the CDR3, a read error is the likely cause. The J gene is TRBJ1-2, the V gene TRBV7-9; tentatively, D is TRBD1 (6 bases). Deletions cut 5 bases from V and 4 bases from J, with 14 bases between. The CDR3 covers 14 residues. Germline V gene lookup returns CDR1 SEHNR and CDR2 FQNEAQ (reference sequence). The CDR3 sequence is CASSKNTGIYGYTY. CDR3 nucleotide sequence: TGTGCCAGCAGCAAAAACACAGGGATCTATGGCTACACCTAC.

In its sample, this clonotype was seen many times. The rearrangement links TRBV7-9 to TRBJ2-2; 9 bases map to TRBD1. Trimming cost V 4 bases and J 6 bases; bases outside gene matches: 3. Germline lookup yields CDR1 SEHNR and CDR2 FQNEAQ (reference sequence). This CDR3 region has 14 residues. CDR3 loop: CASSYDRGAGELFF. CDR3 nucleotides: TGTGCCAGCAGCTACGACAGGGGGGCCGGGGAGCTGTTTTTT.

This clonotype was recorded many times. One end of the junction is discordant with germline, which a read error may explain. This chain links TRBV6-5 with TRBJ1-5; 7 bases are a match to TRBD1. CDR3 size: 14 residues. CDR1 and CDR2 (germline): MNHEY, SVGAGI. For the CDR3, the DNA is TGTGCCAGCAGCACCGACAGGGCGGATCAGCCCCAGAATTTT. Translated: CASSTDRADQPQNF.

This clonotype has ten or more counts. The CDR3 protein is CASSEDMNTEAFF. For the CDR3, the DNA is TGTGCCAGCAGTGAAGATATGAACACTGAAGCTTTCTTT. The V and J genes are TRBV6-2 or TRBV6-3 and TRBJ1-1; D ambiguous. The V end lost 5 bases, the J end lost 0 bases, and 7 bases lay between the germline ends. Germline CDR1 is MNHEY and CDR2 is SVGEGT. The CDR3 spans 13 residues.

At least ten counts were recorded for this clonotype. The chain combines TRBV12-3 or TRBV12-4 with TRBJ2-3; 14 bases align to TRBD2. V shed 5 bases, J shed 6 bases, and the junction held 7 bases outside the gene matches. This CDR3 is built from 16 residues. The DNA for the CDR3 is TGTGCCAGCAGTCCGGGGACTAGCGGGGGTCGGGATACGCAGTATTTT. It translates to CASSPGTSGGRDTQYF.

This clonotype showed up just a few times. The gene calls are TRBV7-2 and TRBJ1-1, with D perhaps TRBD1 (5 bases). V dropped 1 base and J dropped 4 bases, with 10 bases sitting between them. The CDR3 totals 14 residues. Germline V gene sequence: CDR1 SGHTA, CDR2 FQGNSA. CDR3 in amino acids: CASSLGRVGTEAFF. The CDR3 DNA sequence: TGTGCCAGCAGCTTAGGCAGGGTAGGCACTGAAGCTTTCTTT.

There are many counts of this clonotype. The chain couples TRBV20-1 to TRBJ1-1, with 8 bases matching TRBD1. This CDR3 is 14 amino acids long. V trimming: 6 bases; J trimming: 5 bases; junction bases outside the gene matches: 11. Germline loops: CDR1 DFQATT, CDR2 SNEGSKA (reference sequence). The CDR3 reads CSARGPASVTEAFF. For the CDR3, the DNA is TGCAGTGCCAGGGGGCCAGCCTCAGTAACTGAAGCTTTCTTT.

Ten or more counts support this clonotype. V and J are TRBV12-3 or TRBV12-4 and TRBJ2-3; D remains unclear. Trimming took 1 base from V and 1 from J, leaving 6 bases between them. The CDR3 covers 14 residues. CDR3 in amino acids: CASSLVQGTDTQYF. In DNA, the CDR3 is TGTGCCAGCAGTTTAGTCCAGGGCACAGATACGCAGTATTTT.